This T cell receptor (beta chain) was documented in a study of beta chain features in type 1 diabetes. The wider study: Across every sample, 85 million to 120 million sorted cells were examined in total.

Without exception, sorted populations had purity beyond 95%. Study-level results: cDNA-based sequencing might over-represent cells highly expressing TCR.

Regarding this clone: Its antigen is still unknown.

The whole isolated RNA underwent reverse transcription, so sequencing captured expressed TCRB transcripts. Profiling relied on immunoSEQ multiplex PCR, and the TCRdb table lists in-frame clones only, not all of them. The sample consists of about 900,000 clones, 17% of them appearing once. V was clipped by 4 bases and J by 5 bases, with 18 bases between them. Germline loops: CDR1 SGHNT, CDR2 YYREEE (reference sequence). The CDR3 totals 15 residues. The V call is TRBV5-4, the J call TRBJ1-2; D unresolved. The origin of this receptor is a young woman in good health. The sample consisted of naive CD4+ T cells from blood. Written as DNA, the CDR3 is TGTGCCAGCAGCCGGCCGGGCGGACTGGATTATGGCTACACCTTC. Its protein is CASSRPGGLDYGYTF.